These 24 T cell receptor beta chains share one sample of origin, sequenced in a study of T cell responses to AZD1222 COVID-19 vaccine. This table comes from immunoSEQ multiplex PCR, and its TCRdb copy is limited to in-frame clones, with some not included. Seen here are around 120,000 clones, 70% to 90% observed once, and the top ten hold 2% to 2.5%. Sequencing was performed on peripheral blood, taken 28 days after the second AZD1222 dose. These receptors all come from an adult who received the AZD1222 COVID-19 vaccine.

The chain uses TRBV24-1 and TRBJ2-2; the match to TRBD2 covers 9 bases. The CDR3 extends over 17 amino acids. V was pared by 7 bases and J by 4 bases, with 12 bases of the junction left unmatched. From germline, CDR1 is KGHDR and CDR2 SFDVKD. CDR3 residues: CATSISSGRISTGELFF. The CDR3, as DNA: TGTGCCACCAGCATCTCCAGCGGGAGGATTAGCACCGGGGAGCTGTTTTTT.

This rearrangement joins TRBV4-2 to TRBJ1-4, with D hard to call. From germline, CDR1 is LGHNA and CDR2 YNFKEQ. V gave up 3 bases and J gave up 1 base, with 12 bases separating them. CDR3 length: 16 amino acids. The CDR3 here is CASSQPTVGTNEKLFF. Here the CDR3 DNA reads TGTGCCAGCAGCCAGCCCACGGTTGGAACTAATGAAAAACTGTTTTTT.

This chain uses TRBV7-9 with TRBJ2-3; TRBD2 aligns across 12 bases. V lost 5 bases, J lost 2 bases, and 5 bases stayed unmatched. Germline lookup yields CDR1 SEHNR and CDR2 FQNEAQ (reference sequence). The CDR3 is 16 amino acids. The DNA for the CDR3 is TGTGCCAGCAGCCTCACTAGCGGGGGGTTCACAGATACGCAGTATTTT. Protein product: CASSLTSGGFTDTQYF.

This chain connects TRBV19 to TRBJ1-6, with 7 nucleotides matching TRBD1. Germline assignment: CDR1 LNHDA and CDR2 SQIVND (reference sequence). CDR3 length equals 17 residues. The J segment lost 5 bases and the V segment lost 5 bases, leaving 12 bases of the junction unmatched. The CDR3 sequence: CASSSYSGTADNSPLHF. The CDR3 DNA reads as TGTGCCAGTAGTTCGTACAGCGGGACAGCCGATAATTCACCCCTCCACTTT.

V gene TRBV7-9 combines with J gene TRBJ1-1; D gene unclear. This CDR3 has 13 residues. Germline V gives CDR1 SEHNR, CDR2 FQNEAQ (reference sequence). V was shortened by 5 bases and J by 8 bases, with 15 bases between the two germline ends. The CDR3 region has the DNA TGTGCCAGCAGCACCAGACGGCAGCGAGAAGCTTTCTTT. Translation: CASSTRRQREAFF.

The V gene is TRBV7-2, the J gene TRBJ1-3; D may be TRBD1 (5 bases). Trimming took off 1 base at V and 0 bases at J, with 16 bases between the two ends. CDR3 length: 18 amino acids. Germline V gene lookup returns CDR1 SGHTA and CDR2 FQGNSA. CDR3 amino acids: CASSLEIRAGRSGNTIYF. In DNA form, the CDR3 reads TGTGCCAGCAGCTTAGAAATCAGGGCGGGACGCTCTGGAAACACCATATATTTT. The whole variable domain, remainder taken from reference TRBV7-2 and TRBJ1-3, is GAGVSQSPSNKVTEKGKDVELRCDPISGHTALYWYRQSLGQGLEFLIYFQGNSAPDKSGLPSDRFSAERTGGSVSTLTIQRTQQEDSAVYLCASSLEIRAGRSGNTIYFGEGSWLTVV.

This rearrangement joins TRBV7-2 to TRBJ2-3, with D maybe TRBD2 (5 bases). Trimming pared 5 bases from V and 3 bases from J, leaving 9 bases between. Germline lookup yields CDR1 SGHTA and CDR2 FQGNSA. This CDR3 has 13 amino acids. CDR3 coding DNA: TGTGCCAGCAGCCAAGGAGGAACAGATACGCAGTATTTT. This codes for CASSQGGTDTQYF.

The V gene is TRBV3-1 (or the pseudogene TRBV3-2), the J gene TRBJ2-1; 8 nucleotides agree with TRBD2. V shed 2 bases and J 6 bases; nucleotides not matched to a gene: 3. The germline CDR1 and CDR2 sequences are LGHDT and YNNKEL (reference sequence). This CDR3 is 14 amino acids long. The CDR3 spells CASSQHSGTNEQFF. In DNA form, the CDR3 reads TGTGCCAGCAGCCAACATAGCGGGACCAATGAGCAGTTCTTC.

The rearrangement joins TRBV19 to TRBJ2-1; D may be TRBD2 (5 bases). Trimming took off 6 bases at V and 0 bases at J, with 12 bases between the two ends. The CDR3 consists of 15 residues. Germline loops: CDR1 LNHDA, CDR2 SQIVND (reference sequence). The CDR3 loop is CASRRTGSSYNEQFF. The CDR3 DNA reads as TGTGCCAGTAGGCGGACGGGGAGCTCCTACAATGAGCAGTTCTTC.

This chain uses TRBV7-8 with TRBJ2-7; possible D gene TRBD1, 7 bases. The length of the CDR3 is 18 residues. Looked up from germline, CDR1 is SGHVS and CDR2 is FQNEAQ. V lost 4 bases to trimming and J lost 2 bases, with 24 bases between them. The CDR3 sequence is CASSSLGTAAGGAYEQYF. In DNA, the CDR3 is TGTGCCAGCAGCTCCTTGGGGACTGCGGCAGGGGGAGCCTACGAGCAGTACTTC.

The J gene is TRBJ2-7, the V gene TRBV18; TRBD2 matches 8 bases. The CDR3 has 16 residues. Germline loops: CDR1 KGHSH, CDR2 LQKENI. Trimming at V came to 0 bases and at J to 6 bases, leaving 10 bases not matched to a gene. The CDR3 DNA reads TGTGCCAGCTCACCACCGGGACTAGATTTGCTGGGCGAGCAGTACTTC. This gives the protein CASSPPGLDLLGEQYF.

The chain employs TRBV5-1 and TRBJ1-2; no clear D. Germline V CDR1 and CDR2: SGHRS, YFSETQ. This CDR3 region has 14 residues. The V and J ends lost 0 bases and 4 bases respectively, with 10 bases between them. Here the CDR3 reads CASSLVGNSYGYTF. The CDR3 DNA sequence: TGCGCCAGCAGCTTGGTCGGCAACTCCTATGGCTACACCTTC.

Turning to this clone: At one of its ends the junction is not consistent with the germline gene, which may arise from a read error. This chain joins TRBV7-2 and TRBJ1-2; D remains unclear. Germline V gene sequence: CDR1 SGHTA, CDR2 FQGNSA. This CDR3 region has 13 residues. The CDR3 region is CASSPSANHGYTF. The CDR3 region has the DNA TGTGCCAGCAGCCCCTCAGCTAACCATGGCTACACCTTC.

This chain connects TRBV4-3 to TRBJ1-2, with no clear D. Looked up from germline, CDR1 is LGHNA and CDR2 is YSLEER. The germline V and J ends were trimmed by 3 bases and 2 bases, with 16 bases remaining between them. This CDR3 region has 16 residues. The CDR3 region has the DNA TGCGCCAGCAGCCAGGATGGCCAGGTGGTCAACTATGGCTACACCTTC. It specifies CASSQDGQVVNYGYTF.

This chain uses TRBV19 with TRBJ2-1, with D possibly matching TRBD1 (5 bases). The CDR3 has 14 residues. Germline V CDR1 and CDR2: LNHDA, SQIVND (reference sequence). Between the trimmed V and J ends, which lost 3 bases and 7 bases, there was a span of 13 bases. CDR3 loop: CASSIPDIENEQFF. The CDR3 bases are TGTGCCAGTAGTATCCCGGACATAGAAAATGAGCAGTTCTTC. Complete variable domain (other parts from reference TRBV19 and TRBJ2-1): DGGITQSPKYLFRKEGQNVTLSCEQNLNHDAMYWYRQDPGQGLRLIYYSQIVNDFQKGDIAEGYSVSREKKESFPLTVTSAQKNPTAFYLCASSIPDIENEQFFGPGTRLTVL.

The chain links TRBV5-1 to TRBJ2-1; maybe TRBD1 (6 bases). Germline loops: CDR1 SGHRS, CDR2 YFSETQ. Trimming removed 3 bases from V and 6 bases from J, with 16 bases in between. There are 15 residues in the CDR3. Here the CDR3 reads CASSYGFQGPNEQFF. The CDR3 DNA sequence: TGCGCCAGCAGCTACGGATTCCAGGGGCCCAATGAGCAGTTCTTC.

This clone was seen only a few times. The J gene is TRBJ1-6, the V gene TRBV18; 11 bases line up with TRBD1. The CDR3 spans 18 residues. The germline CDR1 and CDR2 sequences are KGHSH and LQKENI. V shed 6 bases and J 6 bases; nucleotides not matched to a gene: 13. CDR3 region: CASSILAGTGGGNSPLHF. CDR3 coding DNA: TGTGCCAGCTCGATACTCGCCGGGACAGGGGGTGGTAATTCACCCCTCCACTTT.

The chain couples TRBV20-1 to TRBJ2-7, with 11 bases matching TRBD2. CDR3 size: 15 residues. The V and J ends lost 3 bases and 3 bases, in that order; junction bases with no gene match: 7. The germline V gene has CDR1 DFQATT and CDR2 SNEGSKA (reference sequence). The CDR3 DNA reads TGCAGTGCTAGTGGCACTAGCGGGAGTGGCTACGAGCAGTACTTC. Amino acids: CSASGTSGSGYEQYF.

This clone was seen a few times. The genes are TRBV12-3 or TRBV12-4 and TRBJ1-1; D is unclear. V was pared by 2 bases and J by 1 base, with 5 bases between. The CDR3 is made up of 13 amino acids. CDR3 DNA sequence: TGTGCCAGCAGTTTATCCGGGAACACTGAAGCTTTCTTT. As protein: CASSLSGNTEAFF.

The chain joins TRBV7-8 to TRBJ1-6; no reliable D call. CDR1 is SGHVS, CDR2 FQNEAQ, per germline. The CDR3 sequence is 13 residues long. Trimming left V 1 base short and J 7 bases short, with 5 bases between. The DNA for the CDR3 is TGTGCCAGCAGCTTAGTGGGGAATTCACCCCTCCACTTT. It translates to CASSLVGNSPLHF.

The J gene is TRBJ2-7, the V gene TRBV27; the match to TRBD2 covers 16 bases. J gave up 9 bases and V 4 bases, and 18 bases lay outside the gene matches. CDR3 length equals 19 residues. Germline values: CDR1 MNHEY, CDR2 SMNVEV (reference sequence). CDR3: CASSSVPPTGTSGRGGQYF. The CDR3 DNA reads as TGTGCCAGCAGTTCCGTACCGCCGACCGGGACTAGCGGGAGGGGAGGGCAGTACTTC.

As regards this clone: The sample holds other DNA sequences that translate to the same CDR3. The rearrangement uses TRBV6-5 and TRBJ1-2; 8 bases match TRBD1. CDR1 and CDR2 from the germline V gene are MNHEY and SVGAGI. This CDR3 contains 13 residues. V lost 6 bases, J lost 3 bases, and 3 bases stayed unmatched. This CDR3 reads CASSTTGDYGYTF. CDR3 DNA: TGTGCCAGCAGCACGACAGGGGACTATGGCTACACCTTC.

The chain links TRBV19 to TRBJ2-3, with D perhaps matching TRBD1 or TRBD2 (5 bases each). This CDR3 contains 15 residues. V shed 4 bases and J shed 6 bases, with 17 bases lying between them. CDR1 is LNHDA, CDR2 SQIVND, per germline (reference sequence). This CDR3 reads CASSTERVRGDTQYF. CDR3 DNA sequence: TGTGCCAGTAGTACGGAGAGAGTACGGGGCGATACGCAGTATTTT.

The rearrangement links TRBV2 to TRBJ1-1; D gene ambiguous. The CDR3 sequence is 11 residues long. The germline V and J ends were trimmed by 5 bases and 6 bases, with 7 bases remaining between them. The germline gives CDR1 SNHLY, CDR2 FYNNEI. For the CDR3, the DNA is TGTGCCAGCAGTATCAACGCTGAAGCTTTCTTT. Translating it yields CASSINAEAFF.